A single count supports the clone carrying this T cell receptor beta chain. This sample was taken from a study of Ad26.COV2.S vaccination and SARS-CoV-2 variants. About the research overall: It was the COV1001 Ad26.COV2.S trial arm that included the donor.

The V segment lost 3 bases and the J segment 5 bases; nucleotides outside the gene matches: 8. Per the germline V gene, CDR1 is MNHNS and CDR2 is SASEGT. The CDR3 loop spans 16 amino acids. The treatment here: around 19 received Ad26.COV2.S at low or high dose, single or two shots; five or six received placebo; per-sample allocation not given. The samples were gathered on day 63 after the first injection of vaccine or placebo. TCRdb's copy holds only in-frame clones and misses some; the assay was immunoSEQ multiplex PCR. Among hundreds of thousands of clones, around nine tenths were seen once, and the ten largest hold more than 9%.

The receptor comes from a person between 18 and 60 years old who received the Ad26.COV2.S COVID-19 vaccine or a placebo. V is TRBV6-1 and J is TRBJ2-5, with 11 bases lining up with TRBD2. The sequences come from peripheral blood, collected in a trial of Ad26.COV2.S vaccine versus placebo. The CDR3 reads CASSDGLLAGGETQYF. The DNA for the CDR3 is TGTGCCAGCAGTGACGGCCTTCTAGCGGGGGGCGAGACCCAGTACTTC.